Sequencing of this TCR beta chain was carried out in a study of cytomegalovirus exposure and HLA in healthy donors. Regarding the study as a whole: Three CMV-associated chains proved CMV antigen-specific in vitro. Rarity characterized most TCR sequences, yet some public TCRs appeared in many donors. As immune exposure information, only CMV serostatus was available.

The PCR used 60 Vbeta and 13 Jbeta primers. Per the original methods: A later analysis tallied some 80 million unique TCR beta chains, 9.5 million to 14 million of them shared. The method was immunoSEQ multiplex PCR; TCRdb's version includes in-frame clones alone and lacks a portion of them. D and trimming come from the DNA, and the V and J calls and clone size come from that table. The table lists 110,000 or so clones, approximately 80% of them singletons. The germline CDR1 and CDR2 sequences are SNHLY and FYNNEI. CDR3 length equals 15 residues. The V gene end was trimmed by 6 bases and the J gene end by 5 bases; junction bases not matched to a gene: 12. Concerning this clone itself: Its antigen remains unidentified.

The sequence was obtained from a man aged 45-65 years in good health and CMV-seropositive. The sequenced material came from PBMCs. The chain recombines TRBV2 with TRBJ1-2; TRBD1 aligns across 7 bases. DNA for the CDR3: TGTGCCAGCAGCCTAGAAAGACAGGGAACTTATGGCTACACCTTC. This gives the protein CASSLERQGTYGYTF.